The 5 T cell receptor beta chains in this list originate from one sample, sequenced in a study of CD8 T cells in ankylosing spondylitis. TCRdb analysed the 5' RACE reads with MiXCR anew, one entry per CDR3 protein. Of 220,000 or so distinct CDR3 sequences listed, around 16% are singletons. These receptors have no identified antigens. Whole-study findings and limits: Fewer than 10 highly homologous variants made up a TCR beta motif that seemed to typify ankylosing spondylitis blood.

The sample comprised blood, either unsorted or a sorted T cell fraction (not recorded which). The receptors here all came from a male donor with ankylosing spondylitis.

The rearrangement links TRBV27 to TRBJ1-1; TRBD1 matches 8 bases. In germline, CDR1 is MNHEY, CDR2 SMNVEV (reference sequence). V shed 6 bases, J shed 4 bases, and the junction held 7 bases outside the gene matches. The CDR3 extends over 14 amino acids. The CDR3 coding sequence is TGTGCCAGCAGCTTGACAGGGGCGGGCACTGAAGCTTTCTTT. Translation: CASSLTGAGTEAFF.

There are a few counts of this clonotype. J is TRBJ1-2 and V is TRBV14, with D maybe TRBD1 (5 bases). The CDR3 totals 17 residues. Trimming took off 0 bases at V and 2 bases at J, with 16 bases between the two ends. Germline V gene lookup returns CDR1 SGHDN and CDR2 FVKESK. This CDR3 is CASSQDLAPGLNYGYTF. For the CDR3, the DNA is TGTGCCAGCAGCCAAGATCTGGCTCCGGGACTAAACTATGGCTACACCTTC. The full variable domain, its missing parts supplied by reference TRBV14 and TRBJ1-2, is EAGVTQFPSHSVIEKGQTVTLRCDPISGHDNLYWYRRVMGKEIKFLLHFVKESKQDESGMPNNRFLAERTGGTYSTLKVQPAELEDSGVYFCASSQDLAPGLNYGYTFGSGTRLTVV.

The V and J genes are TRBV7-2 and TRBJ2-3; 10 bases map to TRBD1. There are 16 residues in the CDR3. V shed 1 base, J shed 4 bases, and the junction held 5 bases outside the gene matches. The germline CDR1 and CDR2 sequences are SGHTA and FQGNSA. The CDR3 DNA sequence: TGTGCCAGCAGCTTAGACGGGACAGGGGCGGCAGATACGCAGTATTTT. Protein sequence: CASSLDGTGAADTQYF.

V usage is TRBV28 and J usage is TRBJ2-7; TRBD2 agrees at 12 bases. Losses at the gene ends were 5 bases for V and 4 bases for J; bases not matched to a gene: 6. Germline V gives CDR1 MDHEN, CDR2 SYDVKM. CDR3 length equals 15 residues. CDR3 nucleotides: TGTGCCAGCAGTCTTGGGACTAGCGGGCTTTACGAGCAGTACTTC. Its protein is CASSLGTSGLYEQYF.

The chain combines TRBV19 with TRBJ2-1; TRBD2 agrees at 11 bases. Per germline, CDR1 LNHDA and CDR2 SQIVND (reference sequence). The CDR3 runs to 14 residues. The ends lost 3 bases at V and 12 bases at J; junction bases unmatched: 7. CDR3 nucleotide sequence: TGTGCCAGTAGTATGGTAGCGGGGGGGCTCGGGCAGTTCTTC. Translation: CASSMVAGGLGQFF.